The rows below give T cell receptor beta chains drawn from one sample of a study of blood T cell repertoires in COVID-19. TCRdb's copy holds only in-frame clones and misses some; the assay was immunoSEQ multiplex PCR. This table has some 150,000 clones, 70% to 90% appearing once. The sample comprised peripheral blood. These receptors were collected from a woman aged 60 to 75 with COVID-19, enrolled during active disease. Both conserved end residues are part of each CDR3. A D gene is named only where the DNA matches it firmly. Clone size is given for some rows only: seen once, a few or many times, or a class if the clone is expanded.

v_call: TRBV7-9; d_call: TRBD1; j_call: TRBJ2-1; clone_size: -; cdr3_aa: CASNGQDPHQYNEQFF; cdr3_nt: TGTGCCAGCAACGGACAGGACCCCCATCAATACAATGAGCAGTTCTTC
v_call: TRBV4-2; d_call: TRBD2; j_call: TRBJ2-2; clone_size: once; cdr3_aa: CASSQDLYTPTAGGGSTGELFF; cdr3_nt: TGTGCCAGCAGCCAAGATCTATACACCCCTACAGCGGGGGGAGGTAGCACCGGGGAGCTGTTTTTT
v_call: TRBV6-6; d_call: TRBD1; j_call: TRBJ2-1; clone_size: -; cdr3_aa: CASSYFTGGRNEQFF; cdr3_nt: TGTGCCAGCAGTTACTTTACAGGGGGCAGGAATGAGCAGTTCTTC
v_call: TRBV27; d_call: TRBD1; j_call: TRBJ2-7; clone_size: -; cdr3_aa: CASSLMPPITGASEQYF; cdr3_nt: TGTGCCAGCAGCCTTATGCCCCCAATAACAGGGGCCAGCGAGCAGTACTTC
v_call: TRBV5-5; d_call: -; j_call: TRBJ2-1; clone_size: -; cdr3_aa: CASSLEAQQDNEQFF; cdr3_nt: TGTGCCAGCAGCTTGGAAGCACAGCAAGACAATGAGCAGTTCTTC
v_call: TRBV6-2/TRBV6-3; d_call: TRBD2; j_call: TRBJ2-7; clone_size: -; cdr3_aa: CASSPGLAGSYEQYF; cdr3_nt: TGTGCCAGCAGCCCTGGACTAGCGGGGTCCTACGAGCAGTACTTC
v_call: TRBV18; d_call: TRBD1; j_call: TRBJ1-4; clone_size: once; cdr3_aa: CASSPLGQSNEKLFF; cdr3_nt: TGTGCCAGCTCACCATTGGGACAGAGTAATGAAAAACTGTTTTTT
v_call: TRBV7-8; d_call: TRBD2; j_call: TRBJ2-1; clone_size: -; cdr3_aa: CASSPPGGDTSYNEQFF; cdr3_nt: TGTGCCAGCAGCCCACCGGGGGGGGACACCTCCTACAATGAGCAGTTCTTC
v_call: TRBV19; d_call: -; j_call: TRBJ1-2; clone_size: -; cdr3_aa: CASSILSNYGYTF; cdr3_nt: TGTGCCAGTAGTATACTCAGTAACTATGGCTACACCTTC
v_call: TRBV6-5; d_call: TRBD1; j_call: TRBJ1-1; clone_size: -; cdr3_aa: CASSYSGRGRTEAFF; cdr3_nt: TGTGCCAGCAGTTACTCGGGCAGGGGGAGGACTGAAGCTTTCTTT
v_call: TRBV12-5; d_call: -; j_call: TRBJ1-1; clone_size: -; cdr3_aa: CASGFGPSTEAFF; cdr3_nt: TGTGCTAGTGGTTTTGGGCCGAGCACTGAAGCTTTCTTT
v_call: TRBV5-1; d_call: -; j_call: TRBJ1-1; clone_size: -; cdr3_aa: CASSLSVVNTEAFF; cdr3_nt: TGCGCCAGCAGCTTAAGCGTTGTGAACACTGAAGCTTTCTTT
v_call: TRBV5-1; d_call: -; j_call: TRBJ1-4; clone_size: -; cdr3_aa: CASSREAGGGEKLFF; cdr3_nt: TGCGCCAGCAGCCGGGAGGCGGGTGGTGGAGAAAAACTGTTTTTT
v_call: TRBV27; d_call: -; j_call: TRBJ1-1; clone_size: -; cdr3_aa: CASSFQPLPGREAFF; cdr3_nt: TGTGCCAGCAGTTTTCAACCCCTCCCAGGGCGTGAAGCTTTCTTT
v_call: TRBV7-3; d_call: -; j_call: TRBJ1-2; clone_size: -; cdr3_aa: CASSRAQDYGYTF; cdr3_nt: TGTGCCAGCAGCCGAGCACAGGACTATGGCTACACCTTC
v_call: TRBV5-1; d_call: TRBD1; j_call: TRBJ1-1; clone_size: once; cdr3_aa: CASSPDRSEAFF; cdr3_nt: TGCGCCAGCAGCCCGGACAGGTCCGAAGCTTTCTTT
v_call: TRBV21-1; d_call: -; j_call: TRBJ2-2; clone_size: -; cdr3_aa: CASSFERDRGPGTGELFF; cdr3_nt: TGTGCCAGCAGCTTCGAGCGGGACAGGGGGCCGGGCACCGGGGAGCTGTTTTTT
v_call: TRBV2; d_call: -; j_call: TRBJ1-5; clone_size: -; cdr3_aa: CASSGEGNQPQHF; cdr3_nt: TGTGCCAGCAGTGGGGAGGGCAATCAGCCCCAGCATTTT
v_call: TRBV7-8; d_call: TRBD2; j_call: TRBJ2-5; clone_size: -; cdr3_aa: CASSPHAGLASQETQYF; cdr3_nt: TGTGCCAGCAGCCCCCATGCAGGACTAGCCTCACAAGAGACCCAGTACTTC
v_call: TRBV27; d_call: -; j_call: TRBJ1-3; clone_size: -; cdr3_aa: CASSSHPGNTIYF; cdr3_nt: TGTGCCAGCAGTTCCCATCCTGGAAACACCATATATTTT
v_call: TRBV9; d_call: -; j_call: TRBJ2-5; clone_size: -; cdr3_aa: CASSVAGSETQYF; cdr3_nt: TGTGCCAGCAGCGTAGCAGGGTCGGAGACCCAGTACTTC
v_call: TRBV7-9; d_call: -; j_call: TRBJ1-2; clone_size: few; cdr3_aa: CASSSRAGSYGYTF; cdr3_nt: TGTGCCAGCAGCTCCCGAGCAGGTTCCTATGGCTACACCTTC